The T cell receptor (beta chain) under discussion was sequenced for a study of vaccination effects on CD4 cells after COVID-19. Study-level information: The vaccine given was either BNT162b2 or mRNA-1273, in two doses.

Study results and limitations: Infection- and vaccine-induced clones contracted markedly late after vaccination. Within healthy vaccinees, only 1 of 255 vaccine-induced clones displayed cross-reactivity with common cold coronaviruses.

Under the ViraFEST assay, PBMC were stimulated with viral peptide pools so that antigen-specific CD4+ T cells expanded. Sequencing was performed afterwards. An approximately 10-day culture period preceded the isolation of CD4+ T cells. Nucleocapsid antibodies were negative in the vaccine recipients, who had never had SARS-CoV-2 infection. Culturing of about 2 million PBMC per well took place with about 10 IU/ml IL-2 and approximately 9.1 ug/ml peptides. Points on this clone: Its antigen is not known.

Measured with immunoSEQ multiplex PCR; TCRdb has only the in-frame clones, and not every one. The sample lists approximately 22,000 clones, roughly 75% occurring once. The V gene's germline CDR1 is SGHDN and CDR2 FVKESK. CDR3 length: 14 amino acids. Trimming pared 2 bases from V and 10 bases from J, leaving 14 bases between. The source is a human donor who received a COVID-19 vaccine. Sequenced here: CD4+ T cells from PBMCs cultured with HCoV-NL63 spike peptides, sampled before COVID-19 vaccination. The V and J genes are TRBV14 and TRBJ1-4, with a weak D call TRBD1 (6 bases). For the CDR3, the DNA is TGTGCCAGCAGCCAATTGGGGGGCGCAGGAAAACTGTTTTTT. This codes for CASSQLGGAGKLFF.